The 6 T cell receptor beta chains below all came from one sample that was sequenced in a study of early T cells in non-severe SARS-CoV-2 infection. Each CDR3 protein is one row after TCRdb ran MiXCR on the 5' RACE reads. The data contain some 60,000 distinct CDR3 sequences, around 12% of them singletons. Sample: whole blood, taken at baseline. These receptors were obtained from an adult who was a healthcare worker with PCR-confirmed SARS-CoV-2 infection or an uninfected control (not recorded which).

This clonotype has a handful of counts. The chain recombines TRBV6-6 with TRBJ2-5; D may be TRBD2 (5 bases). Germline lookup yields CDR1 MNHNY and CDR2 SVGAGI (reference sequence). The CDR3 is 15 amino acids. The V end lost 0 bases, the J end lost 0 bases, and 8 bases lay between the germline ends. The CDR3 reads CASSYSSGNQETQYF. CDR3 DNA: TGTGCCAGCAGTTACTCGTCCGGGAACCAAGAGACCCAGTACTTC.

This clonotype was found a few times. The CDR3 sequence is CAGTGTSGYNEQFF. CDR3 nucleotides: TGTGCCGGGACTGGGACTAGCGGCTACAATGAGCAGTTCTTC. The V and J genes are TRBV2 and TRBJ2-1; 11 bases are shared with TRBD2. Germline-derived CDR1 and CDR2 are SNHLY and FYNNEI. The CDR3 is 14 residues long. V trimming: 11 bases; J trimming: 3 bases; junction bases outside the gene matches: 6.

There are a few counts of this clonotype. The chain combines TRBV2 with TRBJ2-3; D gene ambiguous. The CDR3 sequence is 12 residues long. Germline loops: CDR1 SNHLY, CDR2 FYNNEI. The ends were cut back, 7 bases at V and 3 bases at J, with 8 bases in the middle. The CDR3 sequence: CASTLTTDTQYF. CDR3 nucleotide sequence: TGTGCCAGCACTTTGACGACAGATACGCAGTATTTT.

In its sample, this clonotype was seen a few times. V and J are TRBV28 and TRBJ2-6; 7 positions match TRBD1. Germline V lookup: CDR1 MDHEN, CDR2 SYDVKM. The CDR3 contains 16 residues. The V segment lost 2 bases and the J segment 2 bases; nucleotides outside the gene matches: 3. This chain's CDR3 is CASSLRGGAGANVLTF. The CDR3 nucleotides are TGTGCCAGCAGTTTAAGAGGGGGCGCTGGGGCCAACGTCCTGACTTTC.

J is TRBJ2-1 and V is TRBV29-1; D uncertain. Deletions cut 4 bases from V and 6 bases from J, with 10 bases between. CDR1 is SQVTM and CDR2 is ANQGSEA in the germline V gene. The CDR3 contains 12 residues. The CDR3 region has the DNA TGCAGCGTTGGGCAGGCTATCAATGAGCAGTTCTTC. Translation: CSVGQAINEQFF.

This chain connects TRBV5-6 to TRBJ2-3; 13 bases match TRBD2. The V segment lost 1 base and the J segment 3 bases; nucleotides outside the gene matches: 2. Germline loops: CDR1 SGHDT, CDR2 YYEEEE. This CDR3 is 16 amino acids long. CDR3 DNA sequence: TGTGCCAGCAGCTTGAGGACTAGCGGGAGAACAGATACGCAGTATTTT. As protein: CASSLRTSGRTDTQYF.